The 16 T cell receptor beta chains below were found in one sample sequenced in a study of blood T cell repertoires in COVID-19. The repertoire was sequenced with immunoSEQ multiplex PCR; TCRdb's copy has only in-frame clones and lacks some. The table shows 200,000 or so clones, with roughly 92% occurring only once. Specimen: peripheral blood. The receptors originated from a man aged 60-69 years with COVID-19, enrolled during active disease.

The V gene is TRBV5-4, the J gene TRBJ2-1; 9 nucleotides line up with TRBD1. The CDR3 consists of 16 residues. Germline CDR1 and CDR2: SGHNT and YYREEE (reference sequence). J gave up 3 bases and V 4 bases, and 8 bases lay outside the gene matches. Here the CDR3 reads CASSPSRTGVYNEQFF. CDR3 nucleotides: TGTGCCAGCAGCCCAAGTAGGACAGGGGTCTACAATGAGCAGTTCTTC.

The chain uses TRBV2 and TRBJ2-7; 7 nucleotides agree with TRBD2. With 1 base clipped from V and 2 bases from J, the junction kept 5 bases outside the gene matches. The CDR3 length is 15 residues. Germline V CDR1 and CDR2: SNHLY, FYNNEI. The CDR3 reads CASSEGKAGAYEQYF. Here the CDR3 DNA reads TGTGCCAGCAGTGAAGGGAAGGCGGGGGCCTACGAGCAGTACTTC.

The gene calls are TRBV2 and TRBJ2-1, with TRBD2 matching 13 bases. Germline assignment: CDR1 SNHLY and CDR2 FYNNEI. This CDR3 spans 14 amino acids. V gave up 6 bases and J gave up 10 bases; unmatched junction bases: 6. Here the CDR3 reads CASRTSGLAGEQFF. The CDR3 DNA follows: TGTGCCAGCAGAACTTCGGGACTAGCGGGGGAGCAGTTCTTC. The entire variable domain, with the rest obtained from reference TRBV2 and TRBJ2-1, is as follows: EPEVTQTPSHQVTQMGQEVILRCVPISNHLYFYWYRQILGQKVEFLVSFYNNEISEKSEIFDDQFSVERPDGSNFTLKIRSTKLEDSAMYFCASRTSGLAGEQFFGPGTRLTVL.

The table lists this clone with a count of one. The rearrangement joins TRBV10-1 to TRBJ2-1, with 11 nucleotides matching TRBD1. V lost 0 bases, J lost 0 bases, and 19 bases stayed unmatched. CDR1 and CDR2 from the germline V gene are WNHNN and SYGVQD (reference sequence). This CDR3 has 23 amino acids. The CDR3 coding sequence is TGCGCCAGCAGTGAGTCGAGGACAGGGGGCGCAGCCCAGCCGGCGAGCTCCTACAATGAGCAGTTCTTC. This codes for CASSESRTGGAAQPASSYNEQFF.

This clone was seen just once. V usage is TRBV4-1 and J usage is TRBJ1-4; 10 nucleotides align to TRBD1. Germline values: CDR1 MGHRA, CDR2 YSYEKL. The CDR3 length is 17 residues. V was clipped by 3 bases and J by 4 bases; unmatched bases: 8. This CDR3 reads CASSQVDRGRGNEKLFF. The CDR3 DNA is TGCGCCAGCAGCCAGGTTGACAGGGGGCGAGGTAATGAAAAACTGTTTTTT.

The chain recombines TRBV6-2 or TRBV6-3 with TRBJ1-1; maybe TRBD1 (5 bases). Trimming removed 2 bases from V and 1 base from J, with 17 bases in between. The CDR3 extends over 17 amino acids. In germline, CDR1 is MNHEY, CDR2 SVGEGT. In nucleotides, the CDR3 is TGTGCCAGCAGTTACCCCCCTCGGACAAGGACGAACACTGAAGCTTTCTTT. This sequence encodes CASSYPPRTRTNTEAFF.

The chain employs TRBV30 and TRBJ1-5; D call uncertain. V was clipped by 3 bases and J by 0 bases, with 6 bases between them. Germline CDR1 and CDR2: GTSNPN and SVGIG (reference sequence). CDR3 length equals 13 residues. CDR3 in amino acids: CAWSPSSNQPQHF. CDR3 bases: TGTGCCTGGAGCCCCAGTAGCAATCAGCCCCAGCATTTT.

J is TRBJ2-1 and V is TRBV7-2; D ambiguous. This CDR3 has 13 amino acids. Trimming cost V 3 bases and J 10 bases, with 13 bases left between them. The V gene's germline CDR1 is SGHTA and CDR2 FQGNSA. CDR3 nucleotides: TGTGCCAGCAGCTTTAGCACCCCCGGGGAGCAGTTCTTC. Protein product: CASSFSTPGEQFF.

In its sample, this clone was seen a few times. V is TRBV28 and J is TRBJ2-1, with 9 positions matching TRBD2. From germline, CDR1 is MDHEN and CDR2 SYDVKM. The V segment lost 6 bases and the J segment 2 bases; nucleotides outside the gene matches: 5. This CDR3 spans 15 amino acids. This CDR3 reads CASSRSGSAYNEQFF. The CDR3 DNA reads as TGTGCCAGCAGCCGTAGCGGGAGCGCCTACAATGAGCAGTTCTTC.

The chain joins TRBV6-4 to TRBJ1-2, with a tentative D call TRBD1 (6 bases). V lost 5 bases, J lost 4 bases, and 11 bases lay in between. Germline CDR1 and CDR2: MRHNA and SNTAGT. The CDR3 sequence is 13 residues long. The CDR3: CASSMGGAYGYTF. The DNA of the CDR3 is TGTGCCAGCAGTATGGGGGGGGCCTATGGCTACACCTTC.

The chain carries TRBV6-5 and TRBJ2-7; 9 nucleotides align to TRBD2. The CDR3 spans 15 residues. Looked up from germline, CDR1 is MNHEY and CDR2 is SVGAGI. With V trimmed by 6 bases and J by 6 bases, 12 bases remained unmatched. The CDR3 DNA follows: TGTGCCAGCAGCCTACGGACTAGCGAAGTCTCCGAGCAGTACTTC. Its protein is CASSLRTSEVSEQYF.

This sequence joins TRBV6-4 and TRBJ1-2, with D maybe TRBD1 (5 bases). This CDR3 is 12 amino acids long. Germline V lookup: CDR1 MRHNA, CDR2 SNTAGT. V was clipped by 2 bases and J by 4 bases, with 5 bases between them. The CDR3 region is CASSDRGYGYTF. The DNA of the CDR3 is TGTGCCAGCAGTGACAGGGGCTATGGCTACACCTTC.

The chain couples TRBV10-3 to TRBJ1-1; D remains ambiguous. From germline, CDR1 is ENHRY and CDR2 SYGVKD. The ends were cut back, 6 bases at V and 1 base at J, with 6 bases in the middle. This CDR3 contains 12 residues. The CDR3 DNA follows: TGTGCCATCAGAAGCGAGAACACTGAAGCTTTCTTT. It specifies CAIRSENTEAFF.

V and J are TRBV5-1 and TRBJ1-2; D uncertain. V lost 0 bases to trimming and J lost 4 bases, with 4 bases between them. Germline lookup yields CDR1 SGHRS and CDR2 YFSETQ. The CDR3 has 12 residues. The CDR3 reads CASSLDSYGYTF. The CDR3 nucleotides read TGCGCCAGCAGCTTGGACAGCTATGGCTACACCTTC. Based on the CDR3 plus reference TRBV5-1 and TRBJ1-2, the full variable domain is KAGVTQTPRYLIKTRGQQVTLSCSPISGHRSVSWYQQTPGQGLQFLFEYFSETQRNKGNFPGRFSGRQFSNSRSEMNVSTLELGDSALYLCASSLDSYGYTFGSGTRLTVV.

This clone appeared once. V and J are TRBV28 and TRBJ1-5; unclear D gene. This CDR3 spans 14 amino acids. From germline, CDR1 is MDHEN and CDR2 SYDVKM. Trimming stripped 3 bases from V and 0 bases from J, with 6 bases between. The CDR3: CASSFLNSNQPQHF. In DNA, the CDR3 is TGTGCCAGCAGTTTCCTAAATAGCAATCAGCCCCAGCATTTT.

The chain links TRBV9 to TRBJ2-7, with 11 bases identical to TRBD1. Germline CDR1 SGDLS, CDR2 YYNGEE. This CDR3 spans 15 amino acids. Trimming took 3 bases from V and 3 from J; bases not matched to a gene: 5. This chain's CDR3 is CASSGGQGAFYEQYF. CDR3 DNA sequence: TGTGCCAGCAGCGGCGGACAGGGGGCCTTCTACGAGCAGTACTTC. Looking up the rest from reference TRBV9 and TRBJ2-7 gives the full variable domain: DSGVTQTPKHLITATGQRVTLRCSPRSGDLSVYWYQQSLDQGLQFLIQYYNGEERAKGNILERFSAQQFPDLHSELNLSSLELGDSALYFCASSGGQGAFYEQYFGPGTRLTVT.